The 24 T cell receptor beta chains below were found in one sample sequenced in a study of OX40 agonist ivuxolimab in advanced cancers. Repertoires were generated with immunoSEQ multiplex PCR, while TCRdb's copy carries only in-frame clones and drops some. This repertoire shows about 59,000 clones, 75% to 95% found once; its top ten account for 12%. The sample was CD4+ or CD8+ T cells sorted from blood, taken in a trial of the OX40 agonist ivuxolimab. Every receptor here comes from an adult with an advanced solid tumor such as melanoma, head and neck, liver or kidney cancer.

V is TRBV10-1 and J is TRBJ1-1; a weak D match, TRBD1 (6 bases). This CDR3 is 14 amino acids long. The V gene lost 5 bases and the J gene lost 8 bases, with 18 bases spanning the gap. CDR1 is WNHNN, CDR2 SYGVQD, per germline (reference sequence). As DNA, the CDR3 is TGCGCCAGCAGTCCTACCCCGGGACACGTCGAAGCTTTCTTT. It yields the protein CASSPTPGHVEAFF.

This clone showed up just once. The same CDR3 arises from other DNA sequences in this sample as well. V gene TRBV11-1 combines with J gene TRBJ1-1; D possibly corresponds to TRBD1 (5 bases). CDR1 and CDR2 from the germline V gene are SGHAT and FQDESV (reference sequence). The ends were cut back, 6 bases at V and 7 bases at J, with 21 bases in the middle. There are 15 residues in the CDR3. CDR3: CASRDTSGPGLEAFF. Written as DNA, the CDR3 is TGTGCCAGCAGAGACACATCAGGGCCGGGCCTTGAAGCTTTCTTT.

The V and J genes are TRBV9 and TRBJ2-1, with 10 nucleotides matching TRBD2. CDR3 length: 15 residues. Germline trimming cut 2 bases from V and 7 bases from J; bases unmatched to any gene: 6. The germline V gene has CDR1 SGDLS and CDR2 YYNGEE. CDR3 region: CASSVLAGAENEQFF. The DNA of the CDR3 is TGTGCCAGCAGCGTTCTAGCGGGAGCAGAAAATGAGCAGTTCTTC.

The chain combines TRBV6-4 with TRBJ1-2; D perhaps matches TRBD1 (5 bases). CDR1 MRHNA and CDR2 SNTAGT come from the germline V gene. The V and J ends lost 2 bases and 6 bases respectively, with 16 bases between them. This CDR3 is 15 amino acids long. The chain's CDR3 is CASSDPGRGMDGYTF. The CDR3 bases are TGTGCCAGCAGTGACCCGGGACGGGGGATGGATGGCTACACCTTC.

The V gene is TRBV27, the J gene TRBJ2-2; a weak D match, TRBD1 (5 bases). Trimming shortened V by 2 bases and J by 7 bases, and 14 bases separated the two germline ends. The CDR3 runs to 15 residues. Per the germline V gene, CDR1 is MNHEY and CDR2 is SMNVEV (reference sequence). The CDR3 nucleotides read TGTGCCAGCAGTTTAGATCAGGGTTGGGGCGGGGAGCTGTTTTTT. This encodes CASSLDQGWGGELFF.

The gene calls are TRBV2 and TRBJ2-3; 7 nucleotides agree with TRBD2. V shed 2 bases, J shed 4 bases, and the junction held 15 bases outside the gene matches. CDR1 is SNHLY and CDR2 is FYNNEI in the germline V gene. This CDR3 has 18 residues. The CDR3 loop reads CASSEQPPGTIEADTQYF. Here the CDR3 DNA reads TGTGCCAGCAGTGAACAACCACCGGGGACTATTGAGGCAGATACGCAGTATTTT.

The V and J genes are TRBV6-5 and TRBJ2-1; D call uncertain. The CDR3 spans 13 residues. The germline gives CDR1 MNHEY, CDR2 SVGAGI. Trimming left V 8 bases short and J 0 bases short, with 8 bases between. The CDR3, as DNA: TGTGCCAGCGCGATTAGCTCCTACAATGAGCAGTTCTTC. Its translation is CASAISSYNEQFF.

The chain couples TRBV7-9 to TRBJ2-2, with unresolved D. With 4 bases removed from V and 3 bases from J, the gap between germline ends came to 18 bases. The V gene's germline CDR1 is SEHNR and CDR2 FQNEAQ (reference sequence). This CDR3 spans 17 amino acids. CDR3 in DNA: TGTGCCAGCAGCTCACCCCTCGGCATGTCCGACACCGGGGAGCTGTTTTTT. It specifies CASSSPLGMSDTGELFF.

The chain employs TRBV27 and TRBJ2-7; D unresolved. V lost 3 bases and J 4 bases, leaving 10 bases between the germline ends. CDR1 and CDR2 from the germline V gene are MNHEY and SMNVEV (reference sequence). The CDR3 covers 13 residues. The CDR3 sequence is CASSFAAPYEQYF. CDR3 DNA sequence: TGTGCCAGCAGTTTCGCCGCCCCATACGAGCAGTACTTC.

The chain carries TRBV28 and TRBJ2-4; D is tentatively TRBD1 or TRBD2 (5 bases each). The CDR3 extends over 17 amino acids. V dropped 6 bases and J dropped 0 bases, with 18 bases sitting between them. The germline gives CDR1 MDHEN, CDR2 SYDVKM. The DNA for the CDR3 is TGTGCCAGCAGCTACAGCCCCGGGACCTTAGCCAAAAACATTCAGTACTTC. Translated, it gives CASSYSPGTLAKNIQYF. The full variable domain, completed using reference TRBV28 and TRBJ2-4, is DVKVTQSSRYLVKRTGEKVFLECVQDMDHENMFWYRQDPGLGLRLIYFSYDVKMKEKGDIPEGYSVSREKKERFSLILESASTNQTSMYLCASSYSPGTLAKNIQYFGAGTRLSVL.

This chain uses TRBV9 with TRBJ1-2, with 11 bases fitting TRBD1. The CDR3 is 18 residues long. The V gene end was trimmed by 0 bases and the J gene end by 2 bases; junction bases not matched to a gene: 9. CDR1 and CDR2 (germline): SGDLS, YYNGEE. The DNA for the CDR3 is TGTGCCAGCAGCGTAGCTACGTGGGGGACAGGGGGGAACTATGGCTACACCTTC. This codes for CASSVATWGTGGNYGYTF.

This chain connects TRBV7-9 to TRBJ2-1; 11 bases are a match to TRBD2. Germline V gene sequence: CDR1 SEHNR, CDR2 FQNEAQ (reference sequence). V was pared by 5 bases and J by 7 bases, with 10 bases of the junction left unmatched. This CDR3 is built from 16 residues. CDR3 sequence (DNA): TGTGCCAGCAGCGCTGACGGACTAGCGGGTTGGAATGAGCAGTTCTTC. Amino acids: CASSADGLAGWNEQFF. Together with reference TRBV7-9 and TRBJ2-1, the CDR3 gives the full variable domain: DTGVSQNPRHKITKRGQNVTFRCDPISEHNRLYWYRQTLGQGPEFLTYFQNEAQLEKSRLLSDRFSAERPKGSFSTLEIQRTEQGDSAMYLCASSADGLAGWNEQFFGPGTRLTVL.

The chain couples TRBV12-5 to TRBJ2-1, with unresolved D. This CDR3 region has 14 residues. CDR1 is LGHNT, CDR2 FRNRAP, per germline. The V gene lost 1 base and the J gene lost 5 bases, with 9 bases spanning the gap. For the CDR3, the DNA is TGTGCTAGTGGTTTGGGACGAACGGACAATGAGCAGTTCTTC. This sequence encodes CASGLGRTDNEQFF. The full variable domain, rest sourced from reference TRBV12-5 and TRBJ2-1, is DARVTQTPRHKVTEMGQEVTMRCQPILGHNTVFWYRQTMMQGLELLAYFRNRAPLDDSGMPKDRFSAEMPDATLATLKIQPSEPRDSAVYFCASGLGRTDNEQFFGPGTRLTVL.

J is TRBJ2-1 and V is TRBV5-1, with TRBD2 matching over 13 bases. Germline V lookup: CDR1 SGHRS, CDR2 YFSETQ. Germline trimming cut 0 bases from V and 12 bases from J; bases unmatched to any gene: 21. The CDR3 is 20 amino acids. This chain's CDR3 is CASSLAGTSGILQNDGGQFF. CDR3 DNA: TGCGCCAGCAGCTTGGCCGGGACTAGCGGGATACTTCAGAATGACGGTGGGCAGTTCTTC.

This clone is medium-sized by share. The chain carries TRBV2 and TRBJ2-1; tentative D call: TRBD2 (5 bases). The germline V and J ends were trimmed by 5 bases and 8 bases, with 13 bases remaining between them. The CDR3 extends over 13 amino acids. Germline V gene data show CDR1 as SNHLY and CDR2 as FYNNEI. The CDR3 here is CASSKRGSDEQFF. The CDR3 DNA is TGTGCCAGCAGTAAAAGAGGGTCCGATGAGCAGTTCTTC.

The V gene is TRBV7-2, the J gene TRBJ2-2; 8 bases match TRBD2. The CDR3 totals 17 residues. Looked up from germline, CDR1 is SGHTA and CDR2 is FQGNSA. V lost 1 base and J lost 5; bases outside the gene matches: 9. Here the CDR3 reads CASSLVLAAGVTGELFF. The CDR3 coding sequence is TGTGCCAGCAGCTTAGTCTTGGCAGCGGGAGTGACCGGGGAGCTGTTTTTT.

The gene calls are TRBV6-1 and TRBJ2-3; 8 bases line up with TRBD2. The germline gives CDR1 MNHNS, CDR2 SASEGT. J gave up 6 bases and V 4 bases, and 18 bases lay outside the gene matches. This CDR3 has 18 residues. The CDR3 DNA follows: TGTGCCAGCAGTGTTTTCGTTGCCGGGTCGGGAGGGATGGATACGCAGTATTTT. This sequence encodes CASSVFVAGSGGMDTQYF.

This clone has only a few counts. The chain couples TRBV29-1 to TRBJ2-5; weak D call: TRBD1 (6 bases). The CDR3 length is 15 residues. Per the germline V gene, CDR1 is SQVTM and CDR2 is ANQGSEA. The V end was cut by 3 bases, the J end by 1 base, with 15 bases between. CDR3: CSVDGQGIPQETQYF. The CDR3 bases are TGCAGCGTTGATGGGCAGGGGATCCCCCAAGAGACCCAGTACTTC.

V usage is TRBV6-5 and J usage is TRBJ2-5, with D perhaps TRBD1 or TRBD2 (5 bases each). The germline CDR1 and CDR2 sequences are MNHEY and SVGAGI. The CDR3 is 16 residues long. V was pared by 4 bases and J by 3 bases, with 18 bases between. The DNA of the CDR3 is TGTGCCAGCAGTTTAATCATTCCGGGACGGGAAGAGACCCAGTACTTC. As protein: CASSLIIPGREETQYF.

CDR3 in amino acids: CASSVVSSQTQYF. The CDR3 DNA is TGTGCCAGCAGCGTTGTGAGCAGTCAGACCCAGTACTTC. The chain recombines TRBV9 with TRBJ2-5; D remains unclear. The CDR3 loop spans 13 amino acids. Trimming left V 2 bases short and J 6 bases short, with 11 bases between. Germline CDR1 and CDR2: SGDLS and YYNGEE.

The chain joins TRBV10-3 to TRBJ2-7; D is undetermined. The CDR3 totals 10 residues. CDR1 is ENHRY and CDR2 is SYGVKD in the germline V gene. The V gene lost 3 bases and the J gene lost 7 bases, with 4 bases spanning the gap. CDR3 DNA: TGTGCCATCAGTGACGGGGAGCAGTACTTC. Protein sequence: CAISDGEQYF.

This chain links TRBV6-5 with TRBJ2-7; TRBD2 matches 8 bases. The CDR3 covers 14 residues. Trimming at V came to 5 bases and at J to 2 bases, leaving 5 bases not matched to a gene. CDR1 is MNHEY, CDR2 SVGAGI, per germline. The CDR3 region has the DNA TGTGCCAGCAGTAAACTAGCGGCCGCCTACGAGCAGTACTTC. Protein sequence: CASSKLAAAYEQYF.

This rearrangement joins TRBV5-1 to TRBJ2-1, with TRBD2 matching over 12 bases. The CDR3 sequence is 16 residues long. Germline-derived CDR1 and CDR2 are SGHRS and YFSETQ. V dropped 2 bases and J dropped 2; count of bases not matched to a gene: 2. The CDR3 nucleotides read TGCGCCAGCAGCTTAGGACTAGCGGGGCCCTACAATGAGCAGTTCTTC. This encodes CASSLGLAGPYNEQFF.

The chain couples TRBV9 to TRBJ2-7, with 9 bases matching TRBD1. The CDR3 extends over 15 amino acids. The V gene end was trimmed by 0 bases and the J gene end by 1 base; junction bases not matched to a gene: 2. Germline loops: CDR1 SGDLS, CDR2 YYNGEE. In DNA form, the CDR3 reads TGTGCCAGCAGCGTAGGACAGGGGGATTCCTACGAGCAGTACTTC. This sequence encodes CASSVGQGDSYEQYF.